Below are 26 T cell receptor beta chains sequenced from a single sample in a study of graft-versus-host responses after intestinal transplantation. Clones were sequenced by immunoSEQ multiplex PCR, and TCRdb holds only the in-frame ones, with some missing. The sample comprises around 20,000 clones, roughly 87% of which are singletons, and approximately 2% rests with the top ten. This material consisted of PBMCs, taken 14 days after transplant. The source of these receptors is a human patient who received an intestinal transplant, so some T cells may come from the graft donor.

The chain recombines TRBV18 with TRBJ2-3, with D maybe TRBD1 (5 bases). The V gene lost 1 base and the J gene lost 0 bases, with 17 bases spanning the gap. The CDR3 consists of 18 residues. Germline assignment: CDR1 KGHSH and CDR2 LQKENI. The CDR3 DNA reads TGTGCCAGCTCACCACGGCCACCCCGGACAAGTAGCACAGATACGCAGTATTTT. Translating gives CASSPRPPRTSSTDTQYF. The whole variable domain, remainder taken from reference TRBV18 and TRBJ2-3, is NAGVMQNPRHLVRRRGQEARLRCSPMKGHSHVYWYRQLPEEGLKFMVYLQKENIIDESGMPKERFSAEFPKEGPSILRIQQVVRGDSAAYFCASSPRPPRTSSTDTQYFGPGTRLTVL.

The chain uses TRBV27 and TRBJ2-4, with D perhaps matching TRBD1 (5 bases). The CDR3 totals 13 residues. The ends were cut back, 2 bases at V and 7 bases at J, with 9 bases in the middle. The germline V gene encodes CDR1 MNHEY and CDR2 SMNVEV (reference sequence). The CDR3 coding sequence is TGTGCCAGCAGTTTAGGCAGGGCCAACATTCAGTACTTC. It specifies CASSLGRANIQYF.

V gene TRBV5-4 combines with J gene TRBJ2-3; a weak D match, TRBD2 (6 bases). The V gene lost 4 bases and the J gene lost 0 bases, with 18 bases spanning the gap. The CDR3 spans 17 residues. CDR1 is SGHNT, CDR2 YYREEE, per germline (reference sequence). CDR3 sequence reads: CASSEGEVVPSTDTQYF. DNA for the CDR3: TGTGCCAGCAGCGAAGGGGAGGTAGTGCCTAGCACAGATACGCAGTATTTT.

The chain carries TRBV19 and TRBJ1-3; D uncertain. V lost 3 bases and J lost 0, with 9 bases in between. The CDR3 totals 15 residues. CDR1 and CDR2 from the germline V gene are LNHDA and SQIVND (reference sequence). The CDR3 region has the DNA TGTGCCAGTAGTATGGATACCGGCTCTGGAAACACCATATATTTT. It yields the protein CASSMDTGSGNTIYF.

The chain has TRBV6-1 and TRBJ1-1, with no clear D. V shed 10 bases and J shed 2 bases, with 11 bases lying between them. Germline CDR1 and CDR2: MNHNS and SASEGT. CDR3 length: 12 residues. As DNA, the CDR3 is TGTGCCATCGCTGGGCAAAACACTGAAGCTTTCTTT. It yields the protein CAIAGQNTEAFF.

For the CDR3, the DNA is TGCGCCAGCAGCTTGGCCGGGACAGGGGGCTACGAGCAGTACTTC. Amino acids: CASSLAGTGGYEQYF. The rearrangement links TRBV5-1 to TRBJ2-7, with 11 bases aligning to TRBD1. V shed 0 bases and J 3 bases; nucleotides not matched to a gene: 2. Germline V gives CDR1 SGHRS, CDR2 YFSETQ. The CDR3 is made up of 15 amino acids.

The V gene is TRBV11-2, the J gene TRBJ2-3; D could derive from TRBD1 or TRBD2 (5 bases each). The germline V gene has CDR1 SGHAT and CDR2 FQNNGV. The CDR3 loop spans 16 amino acids. V was pared by 5 bases and J by 4 bases, with 19 bases between. The CDR3 DNA is TGTGCCAGCAGCCGTAACCCGGGGTTGGGGGCAGATACGCAGTATTTT. As protein: CASSRNPGLGADTQYF.

The chain joins TRBV5-1 to TRBJ2-5, with TRBD1 identical over 8 bases. This CDR3 region has 15 residues. The trim removed 5 bases at V and 0 bases at J, leaving 6 bases unmatched. Germline V gene data show CDR1 as SGHRS and CDR2 as YFSETQ. The CDR3 spells CASRYRQGYQETQYF. CDR3 in DNA: TGCGCCAGCAGATACCGACAGGGGTACCAAGAGACCCAGTACTTC. The full variable domain, in which reference TRBV5-1 and TRBJ2-5 provide the parts outside the CDR3, is KAGVTQTPRYLIKTRGQQVTLSCSPISGHRSVSWYQQTPGQGLQFLFEYFSETQRNKGNFPGRFSGRQFSNSRSEMNVSTLELGDSALYLCASRYRQGYQETQYFGPGTRLLVL.

The CDR3 protein is CASSSTPTGELFF. CDR3 in DNA: TGTGCCAGCTCATCCACACCCACCGGGGAGCTGTTTTTT. This chain joins TRBV18 and TRBJ2-2; D is undetermined. Germline lookup yields CDR1 KGHSH and CDR2 LQKENI. This CDR3 contains 13 residues. Trimming took off 5 bases at V and 4 bases at J, with 8 bases between the two ends.

The chain links TRBV4-2 to TRBJ1-1; possible D gene TRBD1, 5 bases. The germline gives CDR1 LGHNA, CDR2 YNFKEQ. The CDR3 consists of 16 residues. The V end was cut by 1 base, the J end by 4 bases, with 16 bases between. The CDR3 nucleotides are TGTGCCAGCAGCCAAGTCGGGCGGGAGGGGAGCACTGAAGCTTTCTTT. Its protein is CASSQVGREGSTEAFF.

This chain joins TRBV6-6 and TRBJ1-1; D gene uncertain. V was pared by 7 bases and J by 0 bases, with 12 bases between. The CDR3 extends over 14 amino acids. Germline values: CDR1 MNHNY, CDR2 SVGAGI (reference sequence). The CDR3 is CASTPGRLNTEAFF. DNA of the CDR3: TGTGCCAGCACCCCAGGACGGCTGAACACTGAAGCTTTCTTT.

The chain uses TRBV9 and TRBJ1-1; 8 bases align to TRBD1. The germline CDR1 and CDR2 sequences are SGDLS and YYNGEE. V dropped 3 bases and J dropped 4; count of bases not matched to a gene: 5. The CDR3 has 14 residues. CDR3 region: CASSERTGFTEAFF. The CDR3 DNA reads as TGTGCCAGCAGCGAACGGACAGGGTTCACTGAAGCTTTCTTT.

The J gene is TRBJ1-1, the V gene TRBV14; D might be TRBD1 (6 bases). The CDR3 is 15 amino acids. V was cut by 6 bases and J by 2 bases, with 16 bases left in between. From germline, CDR1 is SGHDN and CDR2 FVKESK. CDR3 nucleotide sequence: TGTGCCAGCAGTCCTAACAGGGTAAGAAACACTGAAGCTTTCTTT. Its translation is CASSPNRVRNTEAFF.

There are a few counts of this clone. The chain has TRBV11-2 and TRBJ2-3; the match to TRBD1 covers 11 bases. V gave up 5 bases and J gave up 3 bases; unmatched junction bases: 13. This CDR3 comprises 18 residues. The germline V gene encodes CDR1 SGHAT and CDR2 FQNNGV. In DNA form, the CDR3 reads TGTGCCAGCAGCCCAAGGACAGGGGGCGGATTATGGACAGATACGCAGTATTTT. The encoded protein is CASSPRTGGGLWTDTQYF.

The chain links TRBV5-4 to TRBJ2-3, with a possible D match to TRBD2 (5 bases). Germline V gives CDR1 SGHNT, CDR2 YYREEE (reference sequence). V lost 0 bases, J lost 0 bases, and 11 bases lay in between. CDR3 length: 16 residues. The CDR3 region is CASSLGTDFSTDTQYF. The CDR3 coding sequence is TGTGCCAGCAGCTTGGGGACTGACTTTAGCACAGATACGCAGTATTTT. Drawing the rest from reference TRBV5-4 and TRBJ2-3, the complete variable domain is ETGVTQSPTHLIKTRGQQVTLRCSSQSGHNTVSWYQQALGQGPQFIFQYYREEENGRGNFPPRFSGLQFPNYSSELNVNALELDDSALYLCASSLGTDFSTDTQYFGPGTRLTVL.

This chain uses TRBV9 with TRBJ2-1; perhaps TRBD1 as D (5 bases). Germline assignment: CDR1 SGDLS and CDR2 YYNGEE. This CDR3 comprises 12 residues. V shed 0 bases and J shed 10 bases, with 8 bases lying between them. The CDR3 sequence is CASSVEAGEQFF. CDR3 DNA: TGTGCCAGCAGCGTAGAAGCAGGGGAGCAGTTCTTC.

The chain employs TRBV6-5 and TRBJ1-1; the D gene is possibly TRBD1 (5 bases). Trimming stripped 4 bases from V and 1 base from J, with 7 bases between. This CDR3 is 13 amino acids long. Germline V gene data show CDR1 as MNHEY and CDR2 as SVGAGI. The CDR3 nucleotides are TGTGCCAGCAGTTTTGACAGGAACACTGAAGCTTTCTTT. This codes for CASSFDRNTEAFF.

Written as DNA, the CDR3 is TGTGCCAGCAGCCTGTCCGACAGGGTCACTGAAGCTTTCTTT. This gives the protein CASSLSDRVTEAFF. The J gene is TRBJ1-1, the V gene TRBV5-6; 7 bases match TRBD1. This CDR3 is built from 14 residues. The germline V gene has CDR1 SGHDT and CDR2 YYEEEE. Losses at the gene ends were 4 bases for V and 4 bases for J; bases not matched to a gene: 7. Full variable domain (missing parts from reference TRBV5-6 and TRBJ1-1): DAGVTQSPTHLIKTRGQQVTLRCSPKSGHDTVSWYQQALGQGPQFIFQYYEEEERQRGNFPDRFSGHQFPNYSSELNVNALLLGDSALYLCASSLSDRVTEAFFGQGTRLTVV.

This chain connects TRBV12-5 to TRBJ2-5; a possible D gene is TRBD1 (6 bases). CDR1 and CDR2 (germline): LGHNT, FRNRAP. This CDR3 comprises 13 residues. V was shortened by 6 bases and J by 3 bases, with 11 bases between the two germline ends. CDR3 in amino acids: CASGTGVEETQYF. The CDR3 nucleotides read TGTGCTAGTGGGACAGGCGTTGAAGAGACCCAGTACTTC.

The chain is built from TRBV11-2 and TRBJ2-7; a weak D match, TRBD1 (6 bases). The CDR3 spans 17 residues. The V gene's germline CDR1 is SGHAT and CDR2 FQNNGV. Trimming stripped 6 bases from V and 4 bases from J, with 25 bases between. CDR3 sequence: CASRNLLGGPHIYEQYF. CDR3 nucleotide sequence: TGTGCCAGCAGAAACCTTCTAGGGGGACCCCACATTTACGAGCAGTACTTC.

The chain links TRBV7-9 to TRBJ1-3; the D is unclear. Germline CDR1 SEHNR, CDR2 FQNEAQ (reference sequence). Trimming removed 5 bases from V and 0 bases from J, with 5 bases in between. This CDR3 contains 13 residues. Written as DNA, the CDR3 is TGTGCCAGCAGCACGGACTCTGGAAACACCATATATTTT. Translating gives CASSTDSGNTIYF.

The chain has TRBV27 and TRBJ2-1; 7 nucleotides match TRBD2. This CDR3 comprises 14 residues. Germline values: CDR1 MNHEY, CDR2 SMNVEV (reference sequence). V dropped 6 bases and J dropped 1; count of bases not matched to a gene: 3. The CDR3 coding sequence is TGTGCCAGCAGGACTAGCTGGTCCTACAATGAGCAGTTCTTC. Its translation: CASRTSWSYNEQFF.

The chain carries TRBV5-1 and TRBJ2-4; perhaps TRBD1 as D (6 bases). This CDR3 contains 15 residues. From germline, CDR1 is SGHRS and CDR2 YFSETQ. Between the trimmed V and J ends, which lost 1 base and 8 bases, there was a span of 16 bases. CDR3 protein: CASSLSQGQLDIQYF. The CDR3 bases are TGCGCCAGCAGCTTGAGTCAGGGGCAGTTGGACATTCAGTACTTC. The variable domain in full, with the rest retrieved from reference TRBV5-1 and TRBJ2-4, is KAGVTQTPRYLIKTRGQQVTLSCSPISGHRSVSWYQQTPGQGLQFLFEYFSETQRNKGNFPGRFSGRQFSNSRSEMNVSTLELGDSALYLCASSLSQGQLDIQYFGAGTRLSVL.

V and J are TRBV15 and TRBJ2-7, with 8 bases fitting TRBD2. Germline V gene data show CDR1 as LNHNV and CDR2 as YYDKDF (reference sequence). V shed 3 bases, J shed 2 bases, and the junction held 6 bases outside the gene matches. CDR3 size: 15 residues. The CDR3 loop reads CATSSTGGRPYEQYF. The CDR3 DNA reads TGTGCCACCAGCAGCACAGGCGGGAGGCCCTACGAGCAGTACTTC.

This clone appeared a single time. J is TRBJ2-7 and V is TRBV6-5; 9 bases are a match to TRBD1. V shed 2 bases and J 3 bases; nucleotides not matched to a gene: 5. CDR1 is MNHEY and CDR2 is SVGAGI in the germline V gene. CDR3 length: 15 amino acids. The CDR3 spells CASSYPGQGRYEQYF. CDR3 DNA: TGTGCCAGCAGTTACCCCGGACAGGGGCGCTACGAGCAGTACTTC.

This clone was picked up one time. The chain carries TRBV6-5 and TRBJ2-3, with D possibly matching TRBD2 (5 bases). In germline, CDR1 is MNHEY, CDR2 SVGAGI. Trimming removed 0 bases at V and 0 bases at J, with 10 bases between. This CDR3 region has 16 residues. CDR3 loop: CASSYSTGSSTDTQYF. In DNA, the CDR3 is TGTGCCAGCAGTTACTCGACGGGGTCTAGCACAGATACGCAGTATTTT.